This T cell receptor beta chain was observed in a study of sequential checkpoint blockade in melanoma. Study in general: About two dozen patients had matched tumor biopsies before treatment and at week 13 after nivolumab or ipilimumab alone.

Treatment specified: randomized to nivolumab then ipilimumab (arm A) or the reverse (arm B). DNA-damaging chemotherapy had not been given to any patient beforehand. This clone was observed a handful of times. The antigen is not known. Only in-frame clones appear in the TCRdb table, and some are missing; sequencing was by immunoSEQ multiplex PCR. The sample lists roughly 5,100 clones, 15% to 20% occurring once. The CDR3 extends over 16 amino acids. Looked up from germline, CDR1 is SGHRS and CDR2 is YFSETQ. The J segment lost 1 base and the V segment lost 3 bases, leaving 1 base of the junction unmatched. Study conclusions and caveats: Response in arm A was associated with pretreatment TIL clonality.

The sequencing used tumor tissue (inferred from file names), collected from a patient given nivolumab and ipilimumab in sequence. The receptor was derived from a human donor with melanoma. This rearrangement joins TRBV5-1 to TRBJ1-6; 10 bases align to TRBD1. CDR3 nucleotide sequence: TGCGCCAGCAGCTCGGGACAGGGGTCCTATAATTCACCCCTCCACTTT. Its protein is CASSSGQGSYNSPLHF.